This T cell receptor (beta chain) was recorded in a study of blood T cell repertoires in COVID-19 (dated by TCRdb to the early 2020s). Context from the whole study: Samples covering the acute and convalescent phases of COVID-19 were provided by collaborators in the United States, Italy and Spain. The prospective study material was composed of cDNA or gDNA derived from T cells, B-cell-depleted T cells, or PBMCs. Deeply sampled blood TCRbeta repertoires from subjects exposed to, actively infected with, or recovered from COVID-19 were included in the dataset. A freely available public database, intended as a resource for researchers studying the immune response to SARS-CoV-2, is where the repertoires were released. Samples came from the ongoing ImmuneRACE study (first 160 participants) plus 1,254 subjects from 6 global collaborators. A de-identified subject ID, COVID-19 status, age in years and sex were almost always included in the sample metadata. Where HLA class I and class II types were available, the types were taken from metadata supplied by the sample provider, not from assay-based typing. General study outcomes and caveats: The quantity of clinical and demographic metadata differed by source and by participant and was supplied without curation.

The immunoSEQ Assay, a bias-controlled multiplex PCR, was used to amplify TCRbeta CDR3 regions from genomic DNA. For the original study's pipeline: Nucleated cell counts per sample were estimated from amplification of reference gene primers within the assay. To quantify the absolute abundance of each unique TCRbeta CDR3 rearrangement, sequence reads were collapsed and filtered. For each sample, productive Simpson clonality was calculated as the square root of Simpson's diversity index across productive rearrangements. The immuneACCESS repertoire file appears here via TCRdb, limited to in-frame rearrangements. These files lack a portion of the clones; in checked studies, under half of the deficit traces to unresolved V genes, and the cause of the others is not known. The DNA gave D and trimming, while V, J and clone size come from that table. The sample has roughly 280,000 clones on record, under 90% of them singletons. 1.9% of the sample rests with the top ten.

Participants in the prospective study were enrolled through a virtual design, were aged roughly 18 to 100 years, and lived in roughly 25 United States geographic areas. In the prospective study, cohorts were assigned on the basis of participant-reported clinical history obtained from a screening survey and a study questionnaire. For ImmuneRACE Cohort 3, a participant was defined as recovered based on two consecutive negative NP/OP PCR tests, clearance by a healthcare professional, or resolution of symptoms. Each participant in the prospective study had whole blood, serum and a nasopharyngeal or oropharyngeal swab collected by mobile phlebotomists. Additional blood draws and questionnaires over an approximately 2-month period could optionally be provided by prospective study participants. Before DNA extraction, prospective study blood samples were shipped either frozen or at room temperature. On this clone: The specificity of this receptor is unknown. Within one base of it there is no much larger clone, and no base qualities were kept.

Trimmed from V: 1 base; trimmed from J: 2 bases; junction bases lacking a gene match: 10. The CDR3, from cysteine to phenylalanine, totals 17 residues. The only DNA kept is the CDR3, 51 bases in frame from the first base. For CDR1 and CDR2, the germline V gene lists MGHRA and YSYEKL. Sequencing was carried out using PBMCs or T cells enriched from blood (not recorded which). Recombination joined TRBV4-1 with TRBJ2-7; the central 8 bases match TRBD1. The TCR was taken from a woman in her sixties who had recovered from COVID-19. The CDR3 protein: CASSQVSLGTGAYEQYF. DNA sequence: TGCGCCAGCAGCCAAGTATCCCTGGGGACAGGTGCCTACGAGCAGTACTTC.